The 27 T cell receptor beta chains in this list originate from one sample, sequenced in a study of shared clonotypes between healthy human individuals. Data came from immunoSEQ multiplex PCR; TCRdb stores just in-frame clones and leaves some out. The sample comprises more than 850,000 clones, 70% to 80% of which are singletons, and about 0.52% rests with the top ten. Sequencing was carried out using memory CD4+ T cells from PBMCs. Subset in this sample: CD45RA-negative fraction. These receptors came from a man younger than 35 in good health. Some clones in this sample may be carry-over from other donors' samples.

In this sample, this clone turned up a few times. The chain recombines TRBV19 with TRBJ1-2, with 10 nucleotides matching TRBD1. The CDR3 runs to 15 residues. Germline V lookup: CDR1 LNHDA, CDR2 SQIVND (reference sequence). V shed 3 bases, J shed 4 bases, and the junction held 5 bases outside the gene matches. Here the CDR3 reads CASSILGQGGYGYTF. In DNA form, the CDR3 reads TGTGCCAGTAGTATCCTCGGACAGGGGGGCTATGGCTACACCTTC.

V is TRBV4-1 and J is TRBJ2-7, with 9 bases that match TRBD1. V lost 1 base to trimming and J lost 7 bases; unmatched junction nucleotides: 11. The CDR3 runs 16 residues. CDR1 and CDR2 from the germline V gene are MGHRA and YSYEKL. The CDR3 loop is CASSQVTGTGLWEQYF. The CDR3 nucleotides read TGCGCCAGCAGCCAAGTTACCGGGACAGGGCTCTGGGAGCAGTACTTC.

DNA of the CDR3: TGCGCCAGCAGCCAACTCGGACTAGCGGGTTACAATGAGCAGTTCTTC. Its translation: CASSQLGLAGYNEQFF. The chain is built from TRBV4-1 and TRBJ2-1, with 11 bases identical to TRBD2. Unmatched junction bases numbered 4, after V lost 2 bases and J lost 4 bases. The CDR3 runs 16 residues. Germline assignment: CDR1 MGHRA and CDR2 YSYEKL.

The rearrangement links TRBV15 to TRBJ1-1; TRBD1 agrees at 8 bases. The V gene's germline CDR1 is LNHNV and CDR2 YYDKDF (reference sequence). Trimming took 2 bases from V and 5 from J; bases not matched to a gene: 7. This CDR3 comprises 15 residues. The CDR3 DNA sequence: TGTGCCACCAGCAGACGGGACAGGATCGGAACTGAAGCTTTCTTT. This translates into CATSRRDRIGTEAFF. Looking up the rest from reference TRBV15 and TRBJ1-1 gives the full variable domain: DAMVIQNPRYQVTQFGKPVTLSCSQTLNHNVMYWYQQKSSQAPKLLFHYYDKDFNNEADTPDNFQSRRPNTSFCFLDIRSPGLGDTAMYLCATSRRDRIGTEAFFGQGTRLTVV.

The chain combines TRBV7-6 with TRBJ2-1; either TRBD1 or TRBD2 may fit D (6 bases each). Germline lookup yields CDR1 SGHVS and CDR2 FNYEAQ. Trimming shortened V by 1 base and J by 15 bases, and 16 bases separated the two germline ends. The CDR3 spans 13 residues. This CDR3 is CASSLGGANGAFF. CDR3 nucleotides: TGTGCCAGCAGCTTAGGGGGGGCCAATGGGGCGTTCTTC.

This chain uses TRBV27 with TRBJ2-1; D is uncertain. In germline, CDR1 is MNHEY, CDR2 SMNVEV (reference sequence). V lost 2 bases and J 4 bases, leaving 12 bases between the germline ends. The CDR3 contains 15 residues. CDR3 amino acids: CASSLAPGLYNEQFF. Written as DNA, the CDR3 is TGTGCCAGCAGTTTAGCCCCAGGTTTATACAATGAGCAGTTCTTC.

A note on this clone: The same CDR3 is also encoded by other DNA sequences in this sample. This chain links TRBV28 with TRBJ1-2; 9 bases agree with TRBD1. Trimming took 5 bases from V and 5 from J; bases not matched to a gene: 3. Germline V gene lookup returns CDR1 MDHEN and CDR2 SYDVKM. This CDR3 is built from 13 residues. The CDR3 reads CASSLGQGYGYTF. CDR3 DNA: TGTGCCAGCAGTCTCGGACAGGGGTATGGCTACACCTTC.

V and J are TRBV28 and TRBJ2-6; 10 bases map to TRBD1. This CDR3 comprises 18 residues. V shed 1 base, J shed 0 bases, and the junction held 3 bases outside the gene matches. Germline V gives CDR1 MDHEN, CDR2 SYDVKM. CDR3 in amino acids: CASSLLGTGVSGANVLTF. DNA for the CDR3: TGTGCCAGCAGTTTATTAGGGACAGGGGTCTCTGGGGCCAACGTCCTGACTTTC.

The V call is TRBV7-8, the J call TRBJ1-2, with 9 bases identical to TRBD1. Unmatched junction bases numbered 10, after V lost 2 bases and J lost 9 bases. The CDR3 runs 15 residues. From germline, CDR1 is SGHVS and CDR2 FQNEAQ. The CDR3: CASSLRDRDRESYTF. As DNA, the CDR3 is TGTGCCAGCAGCTTAAGGGACCGGGACAGGGAAAGCTACACCTTC.

V and J are TRBV6-1 and TRBJ2-6; D is ambiguous. This CDR3 is 14 amino acids long. V lost 1 base to trimming and J lost 2 bases, with 3 bases between them. Germline CDR1 and CDR2: MNHNS and SASEGT. In DNA form, the CDR3 reads TGTGCCAGCAGTGAAGGGGCTGGGGCCAACGTCCTGACTTTC. Protein product: CASSEGAGANVLTF.

As for this clone: A far larger clone is a single base away, which makes a read error likely. This sample also contains other DNA sequences that code for the same CDR3. The chain carries TRBV29-1 and TRBJ1-1; possibly TRBD1 for D (6 bases). Between the trimmed V and J ends, which lost 6 bases and 1 base, there was a span of 9 bases. The CDR3 is 12 amino acids. CDR1 and CDR2 from the germline V gene are SQVTM and ANQGSEA. The DNA of the CDR3 is TGCAGCGTGCGGGACACGAACACTGAAGCTTTCTTT. It specifies CSVRDTNTEAFF. The entire variable domain, with the rest obtained from reference TRBV29-1 and TRBJ1-1, is as follows: SAVISQKPSRDICQRGTSLTIQCQVDSQVTMMFWYRQQPGQSLTLIATANQGSEATYESGFVIDKFPISRPNLTFSTLTVSNMSPEDSSIYLCSVRDTNTEAFFGQGTRLTVV.

On this clone: In the same sample, other DNA sequences code for this CDR3. V gene TRBV5-4 combines with J gene TRBJ1-1; the D gene is possibly TRBD1 (5 bases). Germline CDR1 reads SGHNT; CDR2 reads YYREEE (reference sequence). Trimming took 0 bases from V and 2 from J, leaving 11 bases between them. The CDR3 runs 15 residues. This chain's CDR3 is CASSLATGLNTEAFF. The CDR3 DNA reads TGTGCCAGCAGCTTGGCCACAGGTTTAAACACTGAAGCTTTCTTT. Using reference TRBV5-4 and TRBJ1-1 for the parts outside the CDR3, the full variable domain is ETGVTQSPTHLIKTRGQQVTLRCSSQSGHNTVSWYQQALGQGPQFIFQYYREEENGRGNFPPRFSGLQFPNYSSELNVNALELDDSALYLCASSLATGLNTEAFFGQGTRLTVV.

For the CDR3, the DNA is TGCAGCCTCTGGTGGGCGGGACTGGCAGATACGCAGTATTTT. As protein: CSLWWAGLADTQYF. V and J are TRBV29-1 and TRBJ2-3; TRBD2 is a possible D gene (6 bases). V lost 8 bases to trimming and J lost 4 bases, with 19 bases between them. CDR1 and CDR2 (germline): SQVTM, ANQGSEA. The CDR3 covers 14 residues.

This chain uses TRBV11-2 with TRBJ2-7; 10 positions agree with TRBD1. The CDR3 extends over 14 amino acids. Germline V lookup: CDR1 SGHAT, CDR2 FQNNGV. V dropped 7 bases and J dropped 7; count of bases not matched to a gene: 10. The CDR3 bases are TGTGCCAGCAACTCCGGGACAGGGGACGTGGAGCAGTACTTC. Amino acid sequence: CASNSGTGDVEQYF. Together with reference TRBV11-2 and TRBJ2-7, the CDR3 gives the full variable domain: EAGVAQSPRYKIIEKRQSVAFWCNPISGHATLYWYQQILGQGPKLLIQFQNNGVVDDSQLPKDRFSAERLKGVDSTLKIQPAKLEDSAVYLCASNSGTGDVEQYFGPGTRLTVT.

V is TRBV6-1 and J is TRBJ1-1; D not certain. The CDR3 is 14 residues long. From germline, CDR1 is MNHNS and CDR2 SASEGT. The ends were cut back, 8 bases at V and 0 bases at J, with 13 bases in the middle. Here the CDR3 DNA reads TGTGCCAGCTTAATTAATCAGATGAACACTGAAGCTTTCTTT. As protein: CASLINQMNTEAFF.

This clone has a handful of counts. The CDR3, as DNA: TGCGCCAGCAGCCCCCAGGGACAGGGCAACAATGAGCAGTTCTTC. Encoded protein: CASSPQGQGNNEQFF. V is TRBV5-1 and J is TRBJ2-1, with 9 bases aligning to TRBD1. The CDR3 totals 15 residues. V was pared by 4 bases and J by 5 bases, with 7 bases of the junction left unmatched. Germline V CDR1 and CDR2: SGHRS, YFSETQ. The full variable domain, in which reference TRBV5-1 and TRBJ2-1 provide the parts outside the CDR3, is KAGVTQTPRYLIKTRGQQVTLSCSPISGHRSVSWYQQTPGQGLQFLFEYFSETQRNKGNFPGRFSGRQFSNSRSEMNVSTLELGDSALYLCASSPQGQGNNEQFFGPGTRLTVL.

V is TRBV30 and J is TRBJ1-1; perhaps TRBD1 as D (6 bases). In germline, CDR1 is GTSNPN, CDR2 SVGIG (reference sequence). The CDR3 length is 14 residues. The germline V and J ends were trimmed by 0 bases and 6 bases, with 14 bases remaining between them. The CDR3: CAWSVEGGASEAFF. In DNA form, the CDR3 reads TGTGCCTGGAGTGTAGAAGGGGGGGCCTCTGAAGCTTTCTTT. The whole variable domain, filled in from reference TRBV30 and TRBJ1-1, reads SQTIHQWPATLVQPVGSPLSLECTVEGTSNPNLYWYRQAAGRGLQLLFYSVGIGQISSEVPQNLSASRPQDRQFILSSKKLLLSDSGFYLCAWSVEGGASEAFFGQGTRLTVV.

The chain is built from TRBV5-3 and TRBJ1-5, with D possibly being TRBD1 (5 bases). TRBV5-3 counts as an open reading frame of uncertain function. V lost 4 bases, J lost 0 bases, and 14 bases lay in between. The CDR3 has 16 amino acids. This CDR3 reads CARSRGRANSNQPQHF. DNA of the CDR3: TGTGCCAGAAGCCGGGGCAGGGCAAATAGCAATCAGCCCCAGCATTTT.

V and J are TRBV28 and TRBJ2-7; possibly TRBD2 for D (6 bases). V was trimmed by 8 bases and J by 5 bases, leaving 16 bases between them. The CDR3 is 13 residues long. Germline CDR1 and CDR2: MDHEN and SYDVKM. The CDR3 loop reads CASYGGFIDEQYF. For the CDR3, the DNA is TGTGCCAGCTACGGGGGTTTCATCGACGAGCAGTACTTC.

For the CDR3, the DNA is TGTGCCAGTACCGGGCCCCGGGCGGAAAAACTGTTTTTT. This sequence encodes CASTGPRAEKLFF. The gene calls are TRBV19 and TRBJ1-4; D gene unclear. V gave up 7 bases and J gave up 8 bases, with 14 bases separating them. Germline V gives CDR1 LNHDA, CDR2 SQIVND (reference sequence). CDR3 size: 13 residues.

This clone was found a few times. The V gene is TRBV30, the J gene TRBJ2-2, with D tentatively TRBD2 (6 bases). The CDR3 is 13 residues long. Per germline, CDR1 GTSNPN and CDR2 SVGIG (reference sequence). V was cut by 5 bases and J by 2 bases, with 9 bases left in between. The CDR3 DNA follows: TGTGCCTGGTCCGGGACTAACACCGGGGAGCTGTTTTTT. It specifies CAWSGTNTGELFF.

The gene calls are TRBV27 and TRBJ1-4; 8 nucleotides line up with TRBD1. The germline CDR1 and CDR2 sequences are MNHEY and SMNVEV (reference sequence). CDR3 length: 15 residues. Germline trimming cut 4 bases from V and 7 bases from J; bases unmatched to any gene: 8. This chain's CDR3 is CASSYLQGVPEKLFF. In DNA, the CDR3 is TGTGCCAGCAGTTACTTACAGGGGGTGCCTGAAAAACTGTTTTTT.

This clone came up once. The chain combines TRBV28 with TRBJ1-2, with 9 bases lining up with TRBD1. The V gene's germline CDR1 is MDHEN and CDR2 SYDVKM. V shed 6 bases, J shed 5 bases, and the junction held 7 bases outside the gene matches. CDR3 length equals 14 residues. CDR3 region: CASSLGTGTYGYTF. As DNA, the CDR3 is TGTGCCAGCAGCCTCGGGACAGGGACTTATGGCTACACCTTC.

This clone was seen once. V gene TRBV15 combines with J gene TRBJ2-3; 12 bases agree with TRBD2. Germline CDR1 LNHNV, CDR2 YYDKDF (reference sequence). Trimming at V came to 1 base and at J to 8 bases, leaving 1 base not matched to a gene. The CDR3 has 14 amino acids. This CDR3 is CATSRALAGGTQYF. CDR3 nucleotide sequence: TGTGCCACCAGCAGAGCACTAGCGGGAGGTACGCAGTATTTT.

The DNA of the CDR3 is TGCGCCAGCAGTTTCAGGGGCGGTTACAATGAGCAGTTCTTC. Translated: CASSFRGGYNEQFF. V usage is TRBV5-1 and J usage is TRBJ2-1; TRBD1 is a possible D gene (6 bases). The ends were cut back, 5 bases at V and 4 bases at J, with 13 bases in the middle. There are 14 residues in the CDR3. CDR1 is SGHRS and CDR2 is YFSETQ in the germline V gene. The full variable domain, in which reference TRBV5-1 and TRBJ2-1 provide the parts outside the CDR3, is KAGVTQTPRYLIKTRGQQVTLSCSPISGHRSVSWYQQTPGQGLQFLFEYFSETQRNKGNFPGRFSGRQFSNSRSEMNVSTLELGDSALYLCASSFRGGYNEQFFGPGTRLTVL.

The chain carries TRBV12-5 and TRBJ2-1; D unclear. Trimming stripped 2 bases from V and 9 bases from J, with 8 bases between. Germline CDR1 reads LGHNT; CDR2 reads FRNRAP. This CDR3 has 12 residues. The CDR3 here is CASGLSVSEQFF. The CDR3 nucleotides are TGTGCTAGTGGTTTGTCGGTCAGTGAGCAGTTCTTC.

The chain recombines TRBV4-1 with TRBJ2-2, with TRBD2 identical over 13 bases. Germline CDR1 is MGHRA and CDR2 is YSYEKL. The CDR3 totals 18 residues. V shed 3 bases, J shed 1 base, and the junction held 5 bases outside the gene matches. The chain's CDR3 is CASSHIGLAGVNTGELFF. DNA of the CDR3: TGCGCCAGCAGCCACATAGGACTAGCGGGGGTGAACACCGGGGAGCTGTTTTTT.